A selection of T cell receptor beta chains follows, all from one sample in a study of CD8 T cells in Susac syndrome. TCRdb analysed the immunoSEQ multiplex PCR reads with MiXCR anew, one entry per CDR3 protein. Here the sample spans 75,000 to 80,000 distinct CDR3 sequences, roughly 95% being singletons. Input material: CD8+ T cells from PBMCs. All receptors come from a human donor with Susac syndrome. Each CDR3 is given with its conserved first and last residue. A D gene is named only where the DNA matches it firmly. Not every row has a clone size; where given, it reads once, few, many or a size class.

abundance,j_gene,d_gene,v_gene,CDR3aa,CDR3nt
once,TRBJ2-7,.,TRBV5-1,CARNEQYF,TGCGCCAGGAACGAGCAGTACTTC
.,TRBJ2-1,.,TRBV2,CASRPHHDNEQFF,TGTGCCAGCAGGCCCCACCATGACAATGAGCAGTTCTTC
few,TRBJ2-7,.,TRBV5-6,CASSLGGSAYEQYF,TGTGCCAGCAGCTTGGGGGGGTCCGCCTACGAGCAGTACTTC
.,TRBJ2-3,TRBD2,TRBV28,CASSLGRLAGGPRDTQYF,TGTGCCAGCAGTTTAGGGAGACTAGCGGGGGGGCCGCGAGATACGCAGTATTTT
.,TRBJ2-3,.,TRBV7-3,CASTPGDSGFADTQYF,TGTGCCAGCACCCCGGGCGATTCCGGGTTCGCAGATACGCAGTATTTT
.,TRBJ2-4,.,TRBV21-1,CASSPNGAKNIQYF,TGTGCCAGCAGCCCTAACGGAGCAAAAAACATTCAGTACTTC
.,TRBJ1-2,.,TRBV9,CASSAESRNGYTF,TGTGCCAGCAGCGCAGAATCCCGGAATGGCTACACCTTC
.,TRBJ2-5,.,TRBV5-6,CASSALGETQYF,TGTGCTAGCAGCGCATTAGGGGAGACCCAGTACTTC
.,TRBJ2-5,.,TRBV14,CASSQDRKTQYF,TGTGCCAGCAGCCAAGATCGCAAGACCCAGTACTTC
.,TRBJ1-2,.,TRBV3-1,CASSQQGRGYTF,TGTGCCAGCAGCCAACAGGGTCGCGGCTACACCTTC
.,TRBJ2-5,TRBD2,TRBV7-2,CASSLLRGGPPETQYF,TGTGCCAGCAGCTTATTGCGCGGGGGTCCTCCGGAGACCCAGTACTTC
.,TRBJ2-7,.,TRBV4-1,CASSPTDRTYEQYF,TGCGCCAGCAGCCCGACGGACCGTACCTACGAGCAGTACTTC
.,TRBJ2-1,.,TRBV11-2,CASSLEFGGEQFF,TGTGCCAGCAGCTTAGAATTCGGGGGCGAGCAGTTCTTC
.,TRBJ1-5,.,TRBV12-3/TRBV12-4,CASSLGTPNQPQHF,TGTGCCAGCAGTCTTGGGACTCCTAATCAGCCCCAGCATTTT
.,TRBJ2-3,TRBD2,TRBV25-1,CASSEPAGKVVRQYF,TGTGCCAGCAGTGAACCAGCGGGGAAAGTAGTAAGGCAGTATTTT
few,TRBJ1-1,.,TRBV7-2,CASSLGQFHTEAFF,TGTGCCAGCAGCTTAGGACAGTTTCACACTGAAGCTTTCTTT
.,TRBJ2-7,TRBD1,TRBV12-3/TRBV12-4,CASSLRGGQGIYEQYF,TGTGCCAGCAGTTTAAGGGGAGGACAGGGAATCTACGAGCAGTACTTC
.,TRBJ2-2,.,TRBV4-1,CASSHFFDIGELFF,TGCGCCAGCAGCCATTTTTTTGATATAGGAGAGCTGTTTTTT
.,TRBJ1-1,.,TRBV27,CASSSTGYTEAFF,TGTGCCAGCAGTTCAACAGGGTACACTGAAGCTTTCTTT
.,TRBJ1-4,TRBD1,TRBV7-9,CASSAKTGNDEKLFF,TGTGCCAGCAGCGCGAAGACAGGGAATGATGAAAAACTGTTTTTT
once,TRBJ2-7,.,TRBV20-1,CSARDRRQAYEQYF,TGCAGTGCTAGAGATCGGCGGCAGGCCTACGAGCAGTACTTC
.,TRBJ2-5,.,TRBV24-1,CATSDRAETQYF,TGTGCCACCAGTGACAGGGCGGAGACCCAGTACTTC
.,TRBJ2-3,.,TRBV3-1,CASSQQGWTDTQYF,TGTGCCAGCAGCCAGCAGGGGTGGACAGATACGCAGTATTTT
.,TRBJ2-5,.,TRBV28,CASKRGQIQETQYF,TGTGCCAGCAAGAGGGGACAAATACAAGAGACCCAGTACTTC
.,TRBJ2-5,.,TRBV12-3/TRBV12-4,CASPPSPGQRHETQYF,TGTGCCAGCCCCCCCTCACCGGGACAAAGGCACGAGACCCAGTACTTC
.,TRBJ2-7,.,TRBV20-1,CSARTGTYEQYF,TGCAGTGCTAGGACTGGGACCTACGAGCAGTACTTC
.,TRBJ2-7,.,TRBV7-2,CASSPSRGGREQYF,TGTGCCAGCAGCCCTAGCAGGGGGGGTCGCGAGCAGTACTTC
.,TRBJ2-3,.,TRBV29-1,CSVEWGTLNTRYF,TGCAGCGTTGAATGGGGGACTTTAAATACGCGGTATTTT
.,TRBJ2-7,TRBD1,TRBV2,CASSNPGTAAYEQYF,TGTGCCAGCAGTAACCCTGGGACAGCCGCCTACGAGCAGTACTTC
.,TRBJ1-2,.,TRBV9,CASSAGTRGYTF,TGTGCCAGCAGTGCCGGGACGCGAGGCTACACCTTC
.,TRBJ2-1,TRBD2,TRBV7-9,CASSTLAGEQFF,TGTGCCAGCAGCACACTAGCGGGGGAGCAGTTCTTC
.,TRBJ1-5,.,TRBV12-3/TRBV12-4,CASTIQGNQPQHF,TGTGCCAGCACCATTCAGGGGAATCAGCCCCAGCATTTT
.,TRBJ2-7,TRBD2,TRBV9,CASSVRGAEQYF,TGTGCCAGCAGCGTGCGGGGGGCCGAGCAGTACTTC
once,TRBJ1-3,.,TRBV13,CASSSGTDTIYF,TGTGCCAGCAGTTCAGGGACGGACACCATATATTTT
.,TRBJ1-1,.,TRBV12-3/TRBV12-4,CASSPYYDLEAFF,TGTGCCAGCAGCCCTTATTACGACCTTGAAGCTTTCTTT
.,TRBJ1-2,TRBD1,TRBV4-1,CASSQGGQGAEGYTF,TGCGCCAGCAGCCAAGGGGGACAGGGGGCGGAAGGCTACACCTTC
.,TRBJ1-1,.,TRBV20-1,CSAFQGDTEAFF,TGCAGTGCTTTTCAAGGGGACACTGAAGCTTTCTTT
.,TRBJ1-1,TRBD1,TRBV5-1,CASSHGQGGDTEAFF,TGCGCCAGCAGCCACGGACAGGGGGGTGACACTGAAGCTTTCTTT
.,TRBJ2-7,TRBD1,TRBV20-1,CSARRTGINYEQYF,TGCAGTGCTAGACGGACAGGGATAAACTACGAGCAGTACTTC
.,TRBJ1-3,.,TRBV6-2/TRBV6-3,CASYAEEKGNTIYF,TGTGCCAGCTATGCGGAAGAAAAGGGAAACACCATATATTTT
.,TRBJ2-7,.,TRBV7-9,CASTGTATYEQYF,TGTGCCAGCACCGGGACGGCCACATACGAGCAGTACTTC
.,TRBJ2-7,.,TRBV7-2,CASSWVGGEQYF,TGTGCCAGCAGCTGGGTCGGGGGCGAGCAGTACTTC
.,TRBJ2-4,TRBD2,TRBV15,CATSGTLDGRRLKNIQYF,TGTGCCACCAGCGGAACCTTGGACGGGAGGCGTCTGAAAAACATTCAGTACTTC
.,TRBJ2-7,.,TRBV6-5,CASSLGTDGYEQYF,TGTGCCAGCAGCCTCGGGACGGATGGCTACGAGCAGTACTTC
.,TRBJ2-7,.,TRBV12-3/TRBV12-4,CASSLRAGTNEQYF,TGTGCCAGCAGTTTAAGGGCAGGCACTAACGAGCAGTACTTC
.,TRBJ1-2,TRBD1,TRBV7-8,CASSPPDRVHYGYTF,TGTGCCAGCAGCCCCCCCGACAGGGTTCACTATGGCTACACCTTC
once,TRBJ1-1,.,TRBV19,CASSTWAGVTLSTEAFF,TGTGCCAGTAGTACTTGGGCAGGGGTCACTTTGAGCACTGAAGCTTTCTTT
.,TRBJ2-3,.,TRBV18,CASSPPGVATDTQYF,TGTGCCAGCTCACCACCAGGGGTGGCGACAGATACGCAGTATTTT
.,TRBJ2-1,.,TRBV9,CASSTWDSIRSEQFF,TGTGCCAGCAGCACCTGGGACTCGATAAGGAGTGAGCAGTTCTTC
.,TRBJ1-5,.,TRBV2,CASSAKGWRNQPQHF,TGTGCCAGCAGTGCTAAGGGTTGGAGGAATCAGCCCCAGCATTTT